This T cell receptor beta chain stems from a study of T cells in Graves' hyperthyroidism and ophthalmopathy (dated 2019 in TCRdb). Regarding the study in general: Peripheral blood samples were taken at the time of initial diagnosis, prior to any treatment. To identify distinguishing TCR V-J signatures, a discovery cohort of 100 patients was used, comprising some 43 with Graves' ophthalmopathy and some 60 with stable Graves' hyperthyroidism. Prospective prediction of ophthalmopathy was tested in an independent validation cohort of 18 to 20 hyperthyroidism patients and 17 patients who later progressed to ophthalmopathy. For training and testing, the 100 or so patients in the discovery cohort were randomly divided in a 7:3 ratio. In addition, the study compared T-cell repertoires in thyroid tissue and in blood from several Graves' hyperthyroidism patients. After sampling, hyperthyroidism patients received methimazole starting at 30 mg daily, and ophthalmopathy patients received high-dose intravenous methylprednisolone. TCR Vbeta CDR3 sequencing of 135 peripheral blood samples (about 45 ophthalmopathy, about 75 hyperthyroidism and roughly 17 progressor patients) is reported in the paper.

The hyperthyroidism patients were between 18 and 65 years old and newly diagnosed, with a disease duration of less than 2 months. Any patient with an uncontrolled infection, another autoimmune disease, pregnancy or lactation was excluded. Diagnoses were established on the basis of clinical symptoms, serum thyroxine and TRAb, thyroid ultrasound, and orbital computed tomography. For progressor patients, blood was drawn at the first diagnosis of hyperthyroidism, before any ophthalmopathy symptoms had appeared. Ficoll-Paque density gradient centrifugation was used to isolate PBMCs from around 10 ml of fresh peripheral blood. Progressor patients were defined as those initially diagnosed with Graves' hyperthyroidism in whom ophthalmopathy developed during follow-up. Trizol reagent was used to extract total RNA, and RNA quality was then checked on an Agilent 2100 Bioanalyzer. The study at large found these results: In cross-validation, a model built on a 13 V-J signature told ophthalmopathy apart from stable hyperthyroidism with approximately 90% sensitivity and around 81% specificity, and in testing the same model reached 80%/75%. Sample size was not statistically predetermined, and investigators were not blinded to group allocation. In validation, the model predicted progression to ophthalmopathy a median of roughly 6.5 months before onset, with roughly 68% sensitivity and 72.22% specificity. Blood samples also contained most of the expanded thyroid clonotypes (frequency above 0.001), which suggests that blood repertoires may reflect thyroid immune responses.

This clonotype was recorded a few times. Its antigen is still unknown. Within one base of it there is no much larger clone, and no base qualities were kept. The germline V gene supplies CDR1 MDHEN and CDR2 SYDVKM. The CDR3 holds 14 amino acids from the cysteine to the phenylalanine. Left in the record is the CDR3 DNA by itself, 42 bases read in frame from the first base. V sheds 6 bases and J sheds 2 bases, leaving 13 bases between their ends. TCR beta CDR3 regions were amplified from RNA transcripts. The first round of RT-PCR for the TCR CDR3 was performed with the HTBI primer set and the Qiagen OneStep RT-PCR kit. The libraries were constructed in a second round of multiplex PCR and then size-selected and purified. Libraries were sequenced paired-end with 100 bp reads on an Illumina HiSeq2000. Per the original workflow: Raw data were processed with SOAPnuke, discarding reads with adapters, uncalled bases, mean Phred below 15, or no exact constant-primer or identifier match. COPE v1.2.5 was used to merge high-quality paired reads, and clonotypes were defined as unique nucleotide sequences. MiTCR v1.1 was used to align the clonotypes against IMGT TRBV, TRBD and TRBJ reference segments. The analysis was restricted to V-J combinations with a frequency above 0.0001, which together covered 99.2% of the repertoires. A TCS score was defined as the ratio between F50 (clonal expansion) and ExV (chaos), using BLOSUM62-based TCRdist between CDR3 peptides within each V-J. Welch's t-statistics and random forest reduced 500 to 650 V-J features to 10 to 15, which were used in a naive Bayes classifier (R e1071). The public reads were reanalyzed by TCRdb: fastp trimming at Q25, MiXCR alignment, in-frame beta chains only. Here each entry gathers all rows of one CDR3 protein and keeps the most common genes and DNA. TCRdb's processing, not the authors', yielded these V and J calls. Across this sample there are under 300,000 distinct CDR3 sequences, with less than 30% seen only once. About 30% of the sample belongs to the ten largest clones.

The V and J genes are TRBV28 and TRBJ1-1; tentative D gene TRBD1, with 6 bases matching. Sequencing was carried out using blood. The source of this sequence is a man in his forties or fifties with Graves' hyperthyroidism that later progressed to Graves' ophthalmopathy. The nucleotides are TGTGCCAGCAGGTCGGACAGTCTTAACACTGAAGCTTTCTTT. Its protein reads: CASRSDSLNTEAFF.